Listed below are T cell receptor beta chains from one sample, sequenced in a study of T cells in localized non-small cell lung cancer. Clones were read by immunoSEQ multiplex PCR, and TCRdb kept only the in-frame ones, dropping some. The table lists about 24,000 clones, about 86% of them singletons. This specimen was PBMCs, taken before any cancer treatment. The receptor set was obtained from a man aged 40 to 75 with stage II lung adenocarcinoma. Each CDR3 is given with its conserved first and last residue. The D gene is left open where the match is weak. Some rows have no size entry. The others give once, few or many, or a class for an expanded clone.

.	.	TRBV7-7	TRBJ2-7	CASSPGGQSYEQYF	TGTGCTAGCAGCCCGGGGGGACAGTCCTACGAGCAGTACTTC
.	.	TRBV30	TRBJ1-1	CASSGLQNTEAFF	TGTGCCTCCTCGGGTCTTCAAAACACTGAAGCTTTCTTT
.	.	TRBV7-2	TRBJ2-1	CASTLTRGNEQFF	TGTGCCAGCACCCTGACTAGAGGCAATGAGCAGTTCTTC
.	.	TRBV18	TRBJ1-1	CASSLGGGPNTEAFF	TGTGCCAGCTCCCTTGGAGGGGGGCCGAACACTGAAGCTTTCTTT
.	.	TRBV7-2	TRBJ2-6	CASRAAGANVLTF	TGTGCCAGTAGGGCTGCTGGGGCCAACGTCCTGACTTTC
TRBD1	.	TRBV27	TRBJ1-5	CASSPSKLLGTGVVSNQPQHF	TGTGCCAGCAGCCCTTCTAAACTACTCGGGACAGGGGTTGTCAGCAATCAGCCCCAGCATTTT
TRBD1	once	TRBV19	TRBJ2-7	CASSNPGQGDYEQYF	TGTGCCAGTAGTAACCCCGGACAGGGAGACTACGAGCAGTACTTC
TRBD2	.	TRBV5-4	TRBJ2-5	CASSLQAGEVETQYF	TGTGCCAGCAGCTTGCAAGCGGGGGAAGTGGAGACCCAGTACTTC
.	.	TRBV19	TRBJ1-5	CATQPARVQPQHF	TGTGCCACTCAGCCGGCCAGGGTGCAGCCCCAGCATTTT
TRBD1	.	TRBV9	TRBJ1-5	CASRTTGNNQPQHF	TGTGCCAGCAGGACGACAGGGAACAATCAGCCCCAGCATTTT
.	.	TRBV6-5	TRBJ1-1	CASSTGTQNTEAFF	TGTGCCAGCAGTACAGGGACTCAGAACACTGAAGCTTTCTTT
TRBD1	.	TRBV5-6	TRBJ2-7	CASSLQGASYEQYF	TGTGCCAGCAGCTTGCAGGGGGCGAGCTACGAGCAGTACTTC
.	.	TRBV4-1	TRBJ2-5	CASSFVGVGETQYF	TGCGCCAGCAGCTTCGTCGGGGTGGGAGAGACCCAGTACTTC
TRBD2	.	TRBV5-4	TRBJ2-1	CASSRGLAGVTEQFF	TGTGCCAGCAGCCGAGGACTAGCGGGAGTGACTGAGCAGTTCTTC
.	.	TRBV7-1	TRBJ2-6	CASSNKQRGQSRANVLTF	TGTGCCAGCAGCAATAAACAACGAGGACAAAGTCGGGCCAACGTCCTGACTTTC
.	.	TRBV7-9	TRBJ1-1	CASSYGLNTEAFF	TGTGCCAGCAGCTACGGACTTAACACTGAAGCTTTCTTT
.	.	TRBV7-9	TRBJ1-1	CASSSLERGIPEAFF	TGTGCCAGCAGCTCGTTGGAAAGGGGGATTCCTGAAGCTTTCTTT
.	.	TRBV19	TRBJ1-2	CASSGLRAGSVAGYTF	TGTGCCAGTAGTGGCTTGAGGGCAGGGTCGGTGGCTGGCTACACCTTC
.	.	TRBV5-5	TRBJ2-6	CASSLVPGASGANVLTF	TGTGCCAGCAGCTTGGTCCCAGGGGCTTCTGGGGCCAACGTCCTGACTTTC
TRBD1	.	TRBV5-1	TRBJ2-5	CASSSTGGLQETQYF	TGCGCCAGCAGCTCTACAGGGGGATTACAAGAGACCCAGTACTTC
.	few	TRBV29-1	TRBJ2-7	CSVAFGEHEQYF	TGCAGCGTTGCCTTCGGAGAGCACGAGCAGTACTTC
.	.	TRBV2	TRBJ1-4	CASMRGQPYEKLFF	TGTGCCAGCATGAGGGGCCAGCCCTATGAAAAACTGTTTTTT
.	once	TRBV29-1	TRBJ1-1	CSVEETLGTEAFF	TGCAGCGTTGAAGAAACCCTCGGCACTGAAGCTTTCTTT
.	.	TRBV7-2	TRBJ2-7	CASSETTWTVLYEQYF	TGTGCCAGCAGCGAAACGACCTGGACAGTCCTCTACGAGCAGTACTTC
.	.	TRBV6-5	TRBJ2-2	CASSYSGYTGELFF	TGTGCCAGCAGTTACTCCGGATACACCGGGGAGCTGTTTTTT
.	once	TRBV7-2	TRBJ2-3	CASSLARPPTDTQYF	TGTGCCAGCAGCTTAGCCCGCCCTCCTACAGATACGCAGTATTTT
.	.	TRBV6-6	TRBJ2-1	CASRTWANEQFF	TGTGCCAGCAGAACTTGGGCAAATGAGCAGTTCTTC
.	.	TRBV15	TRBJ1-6	CATSRERGQNSPLHF	TGTGCCACCAGCAGAGAACGAGGGCAGAATTCACCCCTCCACTTT
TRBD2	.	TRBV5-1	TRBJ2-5	CASSLTGGGETQYF	TGCGCCAGCAGCTTGACGGGAGGGGGGGAGACCCAGTACTTC
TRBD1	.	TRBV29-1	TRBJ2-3	CSAGGMGQGRTDTQYF	TGCAGCGCTGGCGGCATGGGACAGGGGAGGACAGATACGCAGTATTTT
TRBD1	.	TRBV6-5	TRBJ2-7	CASSPDRGGYEQYF	TGTGCCAGCAGCCCGGACAGGGGGGGCTACGAGCAGTACTTC
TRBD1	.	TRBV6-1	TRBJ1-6	CASSDDRGPLHF	TGTGCCAGCAGTGACGACAGGGGGCCCCTCCACTTT
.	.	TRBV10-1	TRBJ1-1	CASSQNLNTEAFF	TGCGCCAGCAGTCAAAACTTGAACACTGAAGCTTTCTTT
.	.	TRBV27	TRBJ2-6	CASSLTGLSGANVLTF	TGTGCCAGCAGTTTGACAGGCCTCTCTGGGGCCAACGTCCTGACTTTC
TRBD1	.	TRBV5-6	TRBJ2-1	CASSQGQAAYNEQFF	TGTGCCAGCAGCCAGGGACAGGCCGCCTACAATGAGCAGTTCTTC
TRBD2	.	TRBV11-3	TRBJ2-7	CASSLVGAGGYEQYF	TGTGCCAGCAGCTTAGTTGGAGCGGGAGGGTACGAGCAGTACTTC
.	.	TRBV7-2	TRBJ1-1	CASSERQDGGPEAFF	TGTGCCAGCAGCGAACGACAGGATGGAGGACCTGAAGCTTTCTTT
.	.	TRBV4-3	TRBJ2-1	CASSQAPGGRIQFF	TGCGCCAGCAGCCAAGCTCCCGGGGGAAGAATTCAGTTCTTC
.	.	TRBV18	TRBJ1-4	CASSPQQTGTIGEKLFF	TGTGCCAGCTCACCGCAGCAAACCGGGACAATCGGTGAAAAACTGTTTTTT
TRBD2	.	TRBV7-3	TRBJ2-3	CASSPGLAGAAQYF	TGTGCCAGCAGCCCCGGACTAGCGGGAGCAGCGCAGTATTTT
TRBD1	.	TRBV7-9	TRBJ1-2	CASSSLWTGVNNYGYTF	TGTGCCAGCAGCTCCCTGTGGACAGGAGTAAATAACTATGGCTACACCTTC
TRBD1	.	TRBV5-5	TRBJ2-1	CASSSGQGDNEQFF	TGTGCCAGCAGCTCGGGACAGGGGGACAATGAGCAGTTCTTC
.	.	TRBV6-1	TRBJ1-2	CASSSLSYGYTF	TGTGCCAGCAGTTCCCTCTCGTATGGCTACACCTTC
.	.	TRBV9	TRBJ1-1	CASSAGVTMNTEAFF	TGTGCCAGCAGCGCAGGGGTGACCATGAACACTGAAGCTTTCTTT
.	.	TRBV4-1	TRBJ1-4	CASSQGPAGSYEKLFF	TGCGCCAGCAGCCAAGGTCCAGCGGGGTCTTATGAAAAACTGTTTTTT
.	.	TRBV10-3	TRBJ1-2	CAISPGNRDGYTF	TGTGCCATCAGCCCGGGCAATAGGGATGGCTACACCTTC
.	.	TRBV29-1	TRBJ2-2	CSVGRVNTGELFF	TGCAGCGTTGGACGGGTGAACACCGGGGAGCTGTTTTTT